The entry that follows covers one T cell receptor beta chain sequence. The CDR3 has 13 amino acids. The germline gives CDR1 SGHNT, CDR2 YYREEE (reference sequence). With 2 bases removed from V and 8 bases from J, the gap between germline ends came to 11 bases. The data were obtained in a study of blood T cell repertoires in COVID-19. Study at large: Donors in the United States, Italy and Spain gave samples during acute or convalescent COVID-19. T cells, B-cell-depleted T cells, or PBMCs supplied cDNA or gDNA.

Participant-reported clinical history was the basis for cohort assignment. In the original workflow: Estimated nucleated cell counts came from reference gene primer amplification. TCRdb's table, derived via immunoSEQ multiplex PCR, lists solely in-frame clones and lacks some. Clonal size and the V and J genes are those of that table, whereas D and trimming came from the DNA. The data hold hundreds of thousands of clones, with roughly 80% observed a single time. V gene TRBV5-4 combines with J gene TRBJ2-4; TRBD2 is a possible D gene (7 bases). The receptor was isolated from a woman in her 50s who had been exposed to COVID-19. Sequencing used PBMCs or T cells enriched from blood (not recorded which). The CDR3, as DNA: TGTGCCAGCAGCTTACGGGGGGCGTACATTCAGTACTTC. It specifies CASSLRGAYIQYF.